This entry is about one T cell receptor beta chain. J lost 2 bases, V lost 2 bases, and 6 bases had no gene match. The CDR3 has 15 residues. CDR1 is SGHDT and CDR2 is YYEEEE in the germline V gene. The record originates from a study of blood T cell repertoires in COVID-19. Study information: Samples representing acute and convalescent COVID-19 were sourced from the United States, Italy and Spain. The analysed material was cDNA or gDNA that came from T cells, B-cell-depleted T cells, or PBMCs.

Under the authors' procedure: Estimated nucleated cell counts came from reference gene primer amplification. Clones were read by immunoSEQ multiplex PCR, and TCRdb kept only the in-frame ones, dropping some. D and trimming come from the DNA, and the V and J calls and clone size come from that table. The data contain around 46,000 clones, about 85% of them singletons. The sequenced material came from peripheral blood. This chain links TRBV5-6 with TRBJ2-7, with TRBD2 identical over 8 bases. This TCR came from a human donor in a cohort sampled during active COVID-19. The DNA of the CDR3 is TGTGCCAGCAGCTTAGGGACTAGTCCGACCTACGAGCAGTACTTC. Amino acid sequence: CASSLGTSPTYEQYF.